This TCR beta chain is from a study of metastatic and nonmetastatic thyroid tumors. Looking at the study overall: Peripheral blood and tumor or nodule samples from malignant and benign thyroid patients were compared.

General study findings and limits: Patients with malignant thyroid tumors reportedly had significantly higher TCR beta diversity than those with benign nodules, in blood and tumor.

No patient received treatment before thyroid surgery. This clone is classed as medium-sized. Antigen specificity is unknown. Study processing details: Clinicopathological groups supplied CDR3 differences that were used to build a distant-metastasis classifier for papillary thyroid cancer. TCRdb re-called the PCR reads with MiXCR. The V and J calls and clone size come from TCRdb's table, not from the authors' own analysis. The sample carries 13,000 or so clones, around 20% recorded once. The sequence came from a female donor with papillary thyroid cancer or a benign thyroid nodule (not recorded which). Some clones in this sample may be carry-over from other donors' samples. Sequencing was carried out using adjacent normal tissue.

The CDR3 DNA reads as TGTGCCATCAGTGTGGCTCGGGACCGGCCCACTAGCACAGATACGCAGTATTTT. Its protein is CAISVARDRPTSTDTQYF. The genes are TRBV10-3 and TRBJ2-3; D may correspond to TRBD1 or TRBD2 (5 bases each). The CDR3 loop spans 18 amino acids. Germline-derived CDR1 and CDR2 are ENHRY and SYGVKD. Deletions cut 4 bases from V and 0 bases from J, with 20 bases between.